This T cell receptor beta chain was identified in a study of graft-versus-host responses after intestinal transplantation (dated by TCRdb to about 2021). At the level of the whole study: The transplants that recipients received were multivisceral, liver-intestinal, or isolated intestinal. A peak of at least 4% donor T cells among recipient peripheral blood mononuclear cells was the definition used for donor T cell macrochimerism. All recipients received anti-thymocyte globulin induction followed by maintenance tacrolimus and steroids for about three years. Bulk TCR-beta CDR3 sequencing was used to track graft-versus-host and host-versus-graft alloreactive T cell clones in the graft, circulation and bone marrow after intestinal transplantation. The cohort enrolled under 25 intestinal transplant recipients including one retransplant, and a few patients lacking pretransplant specimens were excluded. Alloreactive clones were identified by sequencing pre-transplant mixed lymphocyte reaction products and comparing them with unstimulated pre-transplant donor and recipient T cells. Instead of going to the commercial service, samples from a few later patients were sequenced in-house on an Illumina MiSeq and processed with MiXCR. Broad study findings and their caveats: Peak levels of circulating GvH clones were associated with declines in HvG clones early after transplant. Conclusions were limited by the relatively low number and heterogeneity of intestinal transplant patients. In patients with donor T cell macrochimerism, the allografts had high GvH to HvG T cell clonal ratios. GvH clones were detected in recipient bone marrow, and some of these GvH clones were observed earlier in ileal mucosa or blood, consistent with an intestinal mucosal origin.

Blood samples were collected up to 4 times in the first month after transplant and then at least monthly when available. To prepare the library, the immunoSEQ multiplex PCR assay was applied. For most patients, high-throughput TCR-beta CDR3 sequencing of genomic DNA was performed by Adaptive Biotechnologies. From the authors' description of their analysis: TCR sequencing data for around 20 patients were retrieved from Adaptive's ImmunoSEQ software; three other patients were processed with MiXCR and VDJtools. CDR3 nucleotide sequences shared between donor and recipient were removed because the origin of such sequences could not be assigned. At least 2-fold expansion over unstimulated cells and a minimum CFSE-low frequency of 0.002% (template counts) or 0.001% (read counts) were required for clones to be classified as alloreactive. Clones were considered mappable if detected in sequenced pre-transplant spleen, lymph node, or MLR CFSE-low populations of the donor or recipient. The cumulative frequency of alloreactive clones was calculated as a percentage of all sequences, weighted by copy number. The clones in this table, taken by TCRdb from immuneACCESS, are in-frame only. Not every clone is retained; where verified, under half of the shortfall comes from an unresolved V gene, and the cause of the rest is unknown. Clone size and the V and J calls come from that table; the DNA yielded D and trimming. The sample yields tens of thousands of clones; roughly 94% were counted once. The ten most abundant clones make up around 0.52% of the sample.

With regard to this clone: The specificity of this receptor is unknown. There are no base qualities to consult, and no much larger clone falls within one base.

Sequencing was performed on PBMCs, taken 156 days after intestinal transplant. This receptor was taken from a human patient who received an intestinal transplant, so some T cells may come from the graft donor.

The CDR3: CASSFPISETQYF. The sequenced DNA is TGTGCCAGCAGCTTCCCCATTTCCGAGACCCAGTACTTC. The V gene is TRBV7-2 and the J gene is TRBJ2-5; no D gene call is confident. CDR1 and CDR2 are read off the germline V gene as SGHTA and FQGNSA. The CDR3 has 13 amino acids, counting the end cysteine and phenylalanine. Only the CDR3 DNA stays, 39 bases, in frame from base 1. V drops 3 bases and J drops 5 bases, leaving 10 bases in between.